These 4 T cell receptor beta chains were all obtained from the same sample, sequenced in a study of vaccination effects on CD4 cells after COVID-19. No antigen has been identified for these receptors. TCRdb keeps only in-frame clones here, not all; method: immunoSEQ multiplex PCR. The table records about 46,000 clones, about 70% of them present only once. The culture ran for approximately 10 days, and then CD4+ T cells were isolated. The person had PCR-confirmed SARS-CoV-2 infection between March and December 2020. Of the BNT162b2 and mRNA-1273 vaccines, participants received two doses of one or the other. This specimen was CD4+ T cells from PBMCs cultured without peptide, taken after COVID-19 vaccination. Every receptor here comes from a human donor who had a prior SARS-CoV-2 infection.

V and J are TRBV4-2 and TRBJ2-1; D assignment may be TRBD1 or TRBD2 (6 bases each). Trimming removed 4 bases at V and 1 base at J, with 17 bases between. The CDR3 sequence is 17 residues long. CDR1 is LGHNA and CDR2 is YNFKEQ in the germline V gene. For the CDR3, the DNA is TGTGCCAGCAGCCGAGGAGGGGGGTCCAGGTCCTACAATGAGCAGTTCTTC. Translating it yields CASSRGGGSRSYNEQFF.

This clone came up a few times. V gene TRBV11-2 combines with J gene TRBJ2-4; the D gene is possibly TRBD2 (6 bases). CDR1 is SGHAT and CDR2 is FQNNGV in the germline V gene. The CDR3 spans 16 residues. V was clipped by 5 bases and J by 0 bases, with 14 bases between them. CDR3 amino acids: CASSHLSAGAKNIQYF. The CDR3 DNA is TGTGCCAGCAGCCACCTGTCAGCGGGAGCCAAAAACATTCAGTACTTC.

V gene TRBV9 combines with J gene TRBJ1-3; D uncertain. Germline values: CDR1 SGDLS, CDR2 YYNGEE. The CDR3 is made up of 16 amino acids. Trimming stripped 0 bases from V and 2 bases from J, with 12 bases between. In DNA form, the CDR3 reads TGTGCCAGCAGCGTAGGAGAGGGAGAGGCTGGAAACACCATATATTTT. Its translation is CASSVGEGEAGNTIYF.

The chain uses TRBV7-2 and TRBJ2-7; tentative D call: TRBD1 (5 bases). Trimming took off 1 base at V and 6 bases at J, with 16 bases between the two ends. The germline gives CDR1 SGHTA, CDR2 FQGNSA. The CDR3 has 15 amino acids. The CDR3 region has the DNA TGTGCCAGCAGCTTAGGGCTAGGGGTTTTAAGCGAGCAGTACTTC. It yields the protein CASSLGLGVLSEQYF.